This TCR beta chain originates from a study of blood T cells in healthy people across ages. Whole-study results and caveats: Using unsorted PBMCs precluded a conclusive naive versus antigen-experienced comparison.

The V gene's germline CDR1 is SGDLS and CDR2 YYNGEE. This CDR3 has 15 amino acids. The V gene lost 3 bases and the J gene lost 0 bases, with 7 bases spanning the gap. Isolated PBMCs totaled at least 6 million in each sample. This clonotype was counted ten times or more. Its antigen is not known. PCR was performed a second time for roughly 6 to 12 cycles using a sample-barcoded 5' primer and a J-beta primer mix. TCRdb reprocessed the 5' RACE reads via MiXCR and lists one record per CDR3 protein. Here the sample spans about 1,500,000 distinct CDR3 sequences, approximately 28% being singletons. The sequenced sample was blood. This sequence originates from a woman aged 25-40 years in good health. V usage is TRBV9 and J usage is TRBJ2-6; D not resolved. This CDR3 is CASSGGFSGANVLTF. The CDR3 nucleotides read TGTGCCAGCAGCGGCGGATTCTCTGGGGCCAACGTCCTGACTTTC.